This TCR beta chain emerged from a study of molecular identifiers for immune sequencing clone quantification listed by TCRdb under 2018. About the investigation overall: For a replicate experiment, RNA from around 20,000 or 100,000 naive CD8 T cells was divided into five aliquots, of which four were sequenced. This methods study used CD8 T cells to benchmark TCR RNA copy counting and molecular-identifier clustering-based TCR repertoire sequencing (MIDCIRS). What the study reported, not specific to this receptor: Modeling gave roughly 3 recovered TCR RNA copies per cell versus about 10 by digital PCR, implying about 30% capture efficiency. Naive libraries contained spiked-in Jurkat TCR RNA (around ten copies' worth), which is not part of the donor repertoire. Highly expanded clone sizes could be underestimated because identical TCR molecules may share a barcode. Spiked-in Jurkat TCR RNA equal to a single cell's worth was reported to be detectable even within 1,100,000 naive CD8 T cells. When barcode sub-clustering was left out, chimeric consensus sequences inflated TCR diversity, with chimeras reaching as high as 47%. In CMV-specific effector cells, over 99% of molecules were held by clones above 20 RNA copies, whereas under 1% of molecules were held by such clones in naive cells.

Naive CD8 T cell libraries were made from 20,000 to 1,000,000 sorted cells using 10%, 30% or 50% of purified RNA. Naive CD8 T cells were FACS-sorted as CD8+CD4-CCR7+CD45RA+ on a BD FACSAria II into RLT Plus buffer. To test detection sensitivity, Jurkat RNA equal to some 11 TCR copies was added to samples of about 17,000-1,100,000 naive CD8 T cells. CD8 T cells were enriched using RosetteSep CD8+ T Cell Enrichment Cocktail and Ficoll-Paque, and the enriched cells then underwent ACK red cell lysis. The library was produced with PCR. Reads for this sample came from an Illumina HiSeq 4000. Bulk TCR libraries were generated as previously described, with the TCR primers listed in Table S5 used. Purification of total RNA was performed with the Qiagen AllPrep DNA/RNA kit. Reads from multiple sequencing runs of the same library were pooled before analysis. Per the original workflow: Reads were retained only if an exact TCR constant sequence was present, and the retained reads were trimmed to 150 nt and grouped according to their 12-nt molecular barcodes. Reads within each barcode group were sub-clustered using a 15% Levenshtein threshold, and quality-weighted consensus sequences were constructed for each RNA molecule. Non-functional sequences were discarded, and so were lower-count sequences lying one edit away from another sequence. Based on fitting two negative binomial distributions, any barcode sub-cluster with under 20% of the maximum read count was discarded. TCRdb applied fastp at Q25 and MiXCR to the public reads, then kept only in-frame beta chains. Rows are unified per CDR3 protein, each entry keeping the most common DNA and genes. In this record, the V and J calls reflect TCRdb's handling and not the investigators' own analysis. The sample has 70,000 to 90,000 distinct CDR3 sequences on record, roughly a fifth of them singletons. The top ten constitute around 1% of the sample.

From the cysteine up to the phenylalanine, the CDR3 has a length of 15 residues. The entry retains the CDR3 DNA only, 45 bases that are in frame from base 1. V is shortened by 3 bases, J by 0 bases, and the region joining them spans 10 bases. From the germline V gene (reference sequence), CDR1 is SGHKS and CDR2 is YYEKEE. About this clonotype itself: It lacks a known antigen. No per-base quality is available; no much larger clone lies one base away.

The V gene is TRBV5-5 and the J gene is TRBJ2-1; a confident D gene designation cannot be given. The sequencing sample was made of naive CD8+ T cells from blood, with Jurkat cell RNA spiked in. This specimen's cell subset or site label, interpreted: FACS-sorted CD8+CD4-CCR7+CD45RA+ naive T cells. The sequence derives from a human donor in good health. Some libraries in this study had Jurkat cell RNA spiked in. Here is the DNA: TGTGCCAGCAGCTCAGACCCAAGCTCCTACAATGAGCAGTTCTTC. Its protein is CASSSDPSSYNEQFF.